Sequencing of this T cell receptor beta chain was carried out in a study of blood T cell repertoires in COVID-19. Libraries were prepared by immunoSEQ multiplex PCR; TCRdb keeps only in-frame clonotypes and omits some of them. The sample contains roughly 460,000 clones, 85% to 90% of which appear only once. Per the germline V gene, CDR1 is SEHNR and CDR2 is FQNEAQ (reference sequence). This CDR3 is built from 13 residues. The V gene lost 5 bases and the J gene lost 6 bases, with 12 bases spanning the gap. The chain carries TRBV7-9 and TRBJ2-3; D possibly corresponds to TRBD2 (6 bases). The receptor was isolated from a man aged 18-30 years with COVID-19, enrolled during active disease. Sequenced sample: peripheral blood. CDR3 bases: TGTGCCAGCAGCCCCCCCCTAGCGGATACGCAGTATTTT. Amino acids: CASSPPLADTQYF.